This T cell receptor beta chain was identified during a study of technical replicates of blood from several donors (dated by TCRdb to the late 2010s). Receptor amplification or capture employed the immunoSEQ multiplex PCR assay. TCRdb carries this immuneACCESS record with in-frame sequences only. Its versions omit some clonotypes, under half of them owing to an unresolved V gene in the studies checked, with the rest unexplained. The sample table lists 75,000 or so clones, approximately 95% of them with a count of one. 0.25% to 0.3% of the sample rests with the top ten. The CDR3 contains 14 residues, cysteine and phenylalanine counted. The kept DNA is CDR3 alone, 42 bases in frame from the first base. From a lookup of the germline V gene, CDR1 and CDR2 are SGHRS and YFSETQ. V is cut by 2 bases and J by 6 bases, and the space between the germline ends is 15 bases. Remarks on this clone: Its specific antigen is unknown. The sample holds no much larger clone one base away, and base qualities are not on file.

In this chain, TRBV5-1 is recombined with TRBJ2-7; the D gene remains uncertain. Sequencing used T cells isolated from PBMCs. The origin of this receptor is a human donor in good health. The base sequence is TGCGCCAGCAGCTTTACCACAGACCGTCCCGAGCAGTACTTC. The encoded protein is CASSFTTDRPEQYF.